The T cell receptor (beta chain) described here comes from a study of cytomegalovirus exposure and HLA in healthy donors. This clone was observed once. Researchers ran the PCR with 60 Vbeta and 13 Jbeta primers. Here immunoSEQ multiplex PCR was the method, and the copy in TCRdb shows in-frame clones only, minus some. The sample has approximately 100,000 clones, roughly three fifths seen once; the top ten hold less than 4.5%. The sequencing sample was made of PBMCs. This clonotype originated in a man younger than 45 in good health and CMV-seropositive.

The CDR3 DNA reads TGTGCCAGCATCCTAGCGGGGGGCGTTTGGGAGCAGTACTTC. Translation: CASILAGGVWEQYF. The rearrangement joins TRBV2 to TRBJ2-7; 11 nucleotides line up with TRBD2. Trimming cost V 7 bases and J 7 bases; bases outside gene matches: 9. The germline gives CDR1 SNHLY, CDR2 FYNNEI. CDR3 size: 14 residues.